This T cell receptor (beta chain) stems from a study of blood T cell repertoires in COVID-19. For the study at large: The study drew acute and convalescent COVID-19 samples from the United States, Italy and Spain.

As handled by the study authors: Reference gene primers were amplified, and this amplification served to estimate nucleated cell counts. Sequencing was performed with immunoSEQ multiplex PCR; in TCRdb, only in-frame clones are kept and a portion is missing. From that table come the V and J calls and clone size; the DNA was used to work out D and trimming. The data show under 450,000 clones, 88% seen once. The germline V gene has CDR1 LNHNV and CDR2 YYDKDF (reference sequence). V lost 5 bases, J lost 3 bases, and 5 bases stayed unmatched. The CDR3 is made up of 14 amino acids. The sample comprised peripheral blood. The source of this sequence is a woman aged 45-59 years with COVID-19, enrolled during active disease. V and J are TRBV15 and TRBJ1-1; 8 positions agree with TRBD1. CDR3 loop: CATSPQGGDTEAFF. The CDR3 DNA reads TGTGCCACCAGCCCACAGGGGGGGGACACTGAAGCTTTCTTT.